This entry lists 20 T cell receptor beta chains sequenced from one sample in a study of control samples from healthy donors and cancer patients. The protocol was immunoSEQ multiplex PCR, while the TCRdb copy is restricted to in-frame clones and leaves out a portion. The sample records 120,000 or so clones, about 92% being singletons. Sequencing used PBMCs. These receptors were obtained from a man older than 75 with head and neck cancer.

This chain uses TRBV7-9 with TRBJ2-2; D is ambiguous. Germline CDR1 and CDR2: SEHNR and FQNEAQ (reference sequence). The CDR3 is 13 amino acids. V dropped 0 bases and J dropped 6 bases, with 5 bases sitting between them. CDR3 amino acids: CASSLASSGELFF. For the CDR3, the DNA is TGTGCCAGCAGCTTAGCGTCTTCCGGGGAGCTGTTTTTT.

This sequence joins TRBV30 and TRBJ1-3, with D tentatively TRBD1 (5 bases). Trimming removed 7 bases from V and 1 base from J, with 14 bases in between. Germline-derived CDR1 and CDR2 are GTSNPN and SVGIG (reference sequence). CDR3 size: 14 residues. The CDR3 region has the DNA TGTGCCTTCACGGTGGGGGGTTCTGGAAACACCATATATTTT. Its protein is CAFTVGGSGNTIYF.

The genes are TRBV19 and TRBJ1-1, with a possible D match to TRBD1 (6 bases). In germline, CDR1 is LNHDA, CDR2 SQIVND (reference sequence). This CDR3 is built from 15 residues. V was pared by 6 bases and J by 5 bases, with 19 bases between. CDR3 sequence (DNA): TGTGCCAGTAGGGAGGCAGGGGCGCTGAGGACTGAAGCTTTCTTT. Its protein is CASREAGALRTEAFF.

The rearrangement uses TRBV18 and TRBJ2-7, with 9 bases aligning to TRBD1. Germline lookup yields CDR1 KGHSH and CDR2 LQKENI. Unmatched junction bases numbered 4, after V lost 2 bases and J lost 5 bases. CDR3 length: 14 residues. CDR3 in amino acids: CASSPTDRGHEQYF. The CDR3 DNA reads TGTGCCAGCTCACCAACGGACAGGGGCCACGAGCAGTACTTC.

This clone was seen only once. The chain links TRBV14 to TRBJ2-5; D unresolved. CDR1 is SGHDN, CDR2 FVKESK, per germline. The CDR3 runs 12 residues. V was pared by 2 bases and J by 3 bases, with 4 bases between. The CDR3 sequence: CASSQRKETQYF. The CDR3 DNA sequence: TGTGCCAGCAGCCAAAGGAAAGAGACCCAGTACTTC. The variable domain in full, with the rest retrieved from reference TRBV14 and TRBJ2-5, is EAGVTQFPSHSVIEKGQTVTLRCDPISGHDNLYWYRRVMGKEIKFLLHFVKESKQDESGMPNNRFLAERTGGTYSTLKVQPAELEDSGVYFCASSQRKETQYFGPGTRLLVL.

The V call is TRBV21-1, the J call TRBJ2-1; the table's D call TRBD2 went unverified against the DNA. TRBV21-1 is noted as a pseudogene. This CDR3 is 16 amino acids long. The CDR3 DNA follows: TGTGCCAGCAGCAAGAGGGCGGGAGTAATGAGCGATGAGCAGTTCTTC. Translating it yields CASSKRAGVMSDEQFF.

DNA for the CDR3: TGTGCCAGCAGTACCTTAGGGCAGGCGCACTATGGCTACACCTTC. It translates to CASSTLGQAHYGYTF. The chain employs TRBV2 and TRBJ1-2, with no clear D. The germline CDR1 and CDR2 sequences are SNHLY and FYNNEI. The CDR3 runs to 15 residues. Trimming pared 5 bases from V and 3 bases from J, leaving 16 bases between.

This chain joins TRBV10-1 and TRBJ2-2; 9 nucleotides align to TRBD1. Per the germline V gene, CDR1 is WNHNN and CDR2 is SYGVQD (reference sequence). The CDR3 sequence is 16 residues long. After removal of 5 bases from V and 0 bases from J, the junction contained 4 bases not matched to a gene. CDR3: CASSHRDRANTGELFF. For the CDR3, the DNA is TGCGCCAGCAGTCACCGGGACAGGGCGAACACCGGGGAGCTGTTTTTT.

The chain joins TRBV11-2 to TRBJ2-3, with no clear D. CDR1 and CDR2 (germline): SGHAT, FQNNGV. The CDR3 length is 11 residues. V lost 7 bases, J lost 5 bases, and 7 bases lay in between. CDR3 residues: CASTWGDTQYF. CDR3 bases: TGTGCCAGCACCTGGGGAGATACGCAGTATTTT.

The rearrangement links TRBV10-3 to TRBJ1-2; no clear D gene. V was trimmed by 0 bases and J by 3 bases, leaving 14 bases between them. The CDR3 is 16 residues long. Per the germline V gene, CDR1 is ENHRY and CDR2 is SYGVKD. The CDR3 reads CAISESRNAGDYGYTF. In DNA, the CDR3 is TGTGCCATCAGTGAGTCGAGGAATGCAGGTGACTATGGCTACACCTTC.

V gene TRBV15 combines with J gene TRBJ1-2; possible D gene TRBD1, 5 bases. The CDR3 has 14 residues. With 0 bases removed from V and 7 bases from J, the gap between germline ends came to 12 bases. Germline V gene lookup returns CDR1 LNHNV and CDR2 YYDKDF (reference sequence). The CDR3: CATSRDRAGGGYTF. CDR3 in DNA: TGTGCCACCAGCAGAGATCGGGCCGGGGGTGGCTACACCTTC.

V usage is TRBV19 and J usage is TRBJ1-4; D might be TRBD1 (5 bases). Germline CDR1 and CDR2: LNHDA and SQIVND (reference sequence). The V end was cut by 3 bases, the J end by 5 bases, with 19 bases between. This CDR3 comprises 17 residues. The CDR3 sequence is CASSIMGTFSENEKLFF. CDR3 sequence (DNA): TGTGCCAGTAGTATTATGGGGACCTTCTCAGAGAATGAAAAACTGTTTTTT.

The gene calls are TRBV19 and TRBJ2-1, with D perhaps TRBD2 (7 bases). Germline-derived CDR1 and CDR2 are LNHDA and SQIVND (reference sequence). This CDR3 is 16 amino acids long. Trimming cost V 2 bases and J 7 bases, with 18 bases left between them. The CDR3 nucleotides are TGTGCCAGTAGTATACGGGGGGCCCGGTTCGGGAATGAGCAGTTCTTC. Amino acids: CASSIRGARFGNEQFF.

This clone has just one count. The chain is built from TRBV2 and TRBJ2-7, with D perhaps matching TRBD1 (6 bases). The length of the CDR3 is 18 residues. Germline V gene data show CDR1 as SNHLY and CDR2 as FYNNEI. The ends were cut back, 6 bases at V and 0 bases at J, with 24 bases in the middle. CDR3 amino acids: CASRGHLTGHRNSYEQYF. DNA of the CDR3: TGTGCCAGCAGGGGCCACCTTACGGGACATCGGAACTCCTACGAGCAGTACTTC.

The rearrangement uses TRBV12-5 and TRBJ2-1, with 9 positions matching TRBD2. Germline V gene data show CDR1 as LGHNT and CDR2 as FRNRAP. V lost 2 bases, J lost 12 bases, and 2 bases stayed unmatched. The CDR3 has 12 residues. The CDR3 loop is CASGLLSGGQFF. DNA for the CDR3: TGTGCTAGTGGTTTGCTTAGCGGGGGGCAGTTCTTC. Looking up the rest from reference TRBV12-5 and TRBJ2-1 gives the full variable domain: DARVTQTPRHKVTEMGQEVTMRCQPILGHNTVFWYRQTMMQGLELLAYFRNRAPLDDSGMPKDRFSAEMPDATLATLKIQPSEPRDSAVYFCASGLLSGGQFFGPGTRLTVL.

A single count supports this clone. The chain is built from TRBV6-1 and TRBJ1-3, with D possibly matching TRBD1 (5 bases). The CDR3 runs to 19 residues. In germline, CDR1 is MNHNS, CDR2 SASEGT. V dropped 2 bases and J dropped 4 bases, with 24 bases sitting between them. The CDR3 DNA sequence: TGTGCCAGCAGTGAACGGCGGGGGGTTAGTCTATTATTGGGAAACACCATATATTTT. Translated: CASSERRGVSLLLGNTIYF.

This clone occurred once. The chain recombines TRBV10-3 with TRBJ2-5; D is possibly TRBD1 (6 bases). V was shortened by 7 bases and J by 1 base, with 16 bases between the two germline ends. The CDR3 has 15 residues. Germline CDR1 and CDR2: ENHRY and SYGVKD. The CDR3 protein is CAINSAQGGQETQYF. The CDR3 coding sequence is TGTGCCATCAATTCGGCACAAGGGGGCCAAGAGACCCAGTACTTC.

As regards this clone: Mismatch with germline at one junction end may stem from a read error. The chain employs TRBV11-2 and TRBJ2-1, with D tentatively TRBD1 or TRBD2 (6 bases each). This CDR3 contains 14 residues. CDR1 is SGHAT, CDR2 FQNNGV, per germline. The CDR3 loop reads CVSSSRGDTRLQFF. The CDR3 DNA follows: TGTGTCAGCAGCTCCCGCGGGGACACCAGACTGCAGTTCTTC.

The rearrangement links TRBV30 to TRBJ1-3; no reliable D call. The CDR3 runs to 14 residues. Germline-derived CDR1 and CDR2 are GTSNPN and SVGIG (reference sequence). V lost 3 bases to trimming and J lost 4 bases, with 13 bases between them. The CDR3, as DNA: TGTGCCTGGAGCTTCCCCCTGTCCGGAAACACCATATATTTT. It translates to CAWSFPLSGNTIYF.

This rearrangement joins TRBV4-1 to TRBJ1-6; 7 bases are shared with TRBD1. V trimming: 3 bases; J trimming: 11 bases; junction bases outside the gene matches: 1. Germline V gene data show CDR1 as MGHRA and CDR2 as YSYEKL. The CDR3 runs to 12 residues. CDR3 loop: CASSHQGAPLHF. CDR3 in DNA: TGCGCCAGCAGCCACCAGGGGGCACCCCTCCACTTT.